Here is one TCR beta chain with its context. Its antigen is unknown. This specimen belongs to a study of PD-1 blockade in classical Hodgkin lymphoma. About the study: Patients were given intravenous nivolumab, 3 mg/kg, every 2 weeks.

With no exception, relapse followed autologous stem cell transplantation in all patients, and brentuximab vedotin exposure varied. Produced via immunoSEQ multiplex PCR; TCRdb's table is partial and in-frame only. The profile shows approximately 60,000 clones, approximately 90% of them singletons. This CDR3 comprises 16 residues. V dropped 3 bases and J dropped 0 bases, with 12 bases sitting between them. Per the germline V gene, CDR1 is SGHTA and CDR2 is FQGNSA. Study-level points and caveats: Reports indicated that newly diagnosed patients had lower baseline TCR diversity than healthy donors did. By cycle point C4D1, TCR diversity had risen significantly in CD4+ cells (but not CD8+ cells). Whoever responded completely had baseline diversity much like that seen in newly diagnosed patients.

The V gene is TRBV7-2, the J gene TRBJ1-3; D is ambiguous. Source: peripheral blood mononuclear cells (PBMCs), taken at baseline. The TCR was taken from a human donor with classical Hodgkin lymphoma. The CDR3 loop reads CASSFGGIGSGNTIYF. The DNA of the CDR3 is TGTGCCAGCAGCTTTGGAGGGATCGGCTCTGGAAACACCATATATTTT.